This TCR beta chain was sequenced for a study of T-cell reconstitution after alpha-beta-depleted transplantation in children. Study-wide results and limits: One year post-transplant, T-cell counts and diversity were largely derived from T cells produced anew. There were some patients whose high TCRbeta diversity at day 60 came from surviving recipient T cells and thymic progenitors. Several hundred expanded graft clones reportedly gave rise to the alpha-beta T cells present about two months after transplant.

The library targeted TCRbeta and was prepared with unique molecular identifiers. TCRdb re-derived calls from the PCR reads in MiXCR, one entry per CDR3 protein. This table holds 700,000 to 950,000 distinct CDR3 sequences, roughly 15% found once. The germline V gene encodes CDR1 SGHDT and CDR2 YYEEEE. CDR3 size: 16 residues. Trimming took 1 base from V and 4 from J; bases not matched to a gene: 7. Concerning this clonotype: The antigen is undetermined.

The rearrangement joins TRBV5-6 to TRBJ2-1, with TRBD2 identical over 8 bases. The sequenced sample was PBMCs, mostly from graft donor cells, obtained 360 days after TCRalphabeta/CD19-depleted stem cell transplant. This TCR was recovered from a male patient younger than 18 who had a stem cell transplant for acute lymphoblastic leukemia, so the T cells may come from the graft donor. Here the CDR3 DNA reads TGTGCCAGCAGCTTGTTTGAGACTAGCGTTTACAATGAGCAGTTCTTC. This gives the protein CASSLFETSVYNEQFF. Drawing the rest from reference TRBV5-6 and TRBJ2-1, the complete variable domain is DAGVTQSPTHLIKTRGQQVTLRCSPKSGHDTVSWYQQALGQGPQFIFQYYEEEERQRGNFPDRFSGHQFPNYSSELNVNALLLGDSALYLCASSLFETSVYNEQFFGPGTRLTVL.